Included here is one T cell receptor beta chain sequence, with context. Its antigen has not been determined. Nothing much larger sits one base from this clone, and base qualities are not available. The record originates from a study of shared clonotypes between healthy human individuals (dated by TCRdb to the early 2020s). Regarding the research as a whole: The cohort comprised a couple of women and a few men aged 18 to 49 years. The study deeply sequenced blood TCR repertoires of about 5 healthy adults to estimate repertoire size and the extent of clonotype sharing between individuals. For each donor, three plates each were used for CD4 naive and CD4 memory, two plates were used for CD8 naive, and one plate was used for CD8 memory. Each donor's leukapheresis produced roughly between roughly 0.85 and 9.5 billion PBMCs. To increase sequencing depth and limit assay-specific biases, different laboratories used diverse techniques to prepare libraries and sequence TCR repertoires.

The CDR3 numbers 16 residues from cysteine through phenylalanine. The entry retains the CDR3 DNA only, 48 bases that are in frame from base 1. A distance of 19 bases separates the germline ends of V and J, which lose 0 bases and 7 bases respectively. CDR1 and CDR2, looked up from the germline V gene, are KGHSH and LQKENI. The donors were healthy, HIV-negative adults who had no recently reported acute infections or vaccinations. Every donor was a Caucasian adult residing in Nashville, Tennessee, USA. CD4+ T cells were enriched by magnetic negative selection, after which naive cells were positively selected on CD45RA and the negative fraction was taken as the memory subset. Blood was obtained by leukapheresis, after which PBMCs were separated by Ficoll-Histopaque density gradient centrifugation and cryopreserved in liquid nitrogen vapor phase. Analytical flow cytometry was used to check the purity and quantity of each magnetically sorted T cell population. Genomic DNA was isolated from each sorted fraction and quantified by UV absorbance on a Nanodrop 2000c.

On the study overall, not on this receptor specifically: Compared with non-shared clonotypes, clonotypes shared by all four sorted-subset donors had higher generation probabilities. Pairwise subsampling led to the expectation that sequencing depth would affect the degree of clonotype sharing among donors. Even with the large sequencing depth, rarefaction of the sorted-subset datasets indicated that sequencing was incomplete. The genetic and exposure-history diversity represented was limited by the small number of donors. Across a few donors, about 5.2% of naive CD4, 3% to 4% of naive CD8, about 2% of memory CD4, and under 0.45% of memory CD8 clonotypes were shared. Naive subsets generally had larger estimated clonotype richness than memory subsets. Sampling was restricted to blood, and TCR repertoires in tissue are likely to differ from TCR repertoires in blood.

Using the deep immunoSEQ assay, multiplex PCR amplified TCR CDR3 regions from genomic DNA. Extracted genomic DNA from each cell subset was spread evenly across all wells of several immunoSEQ 96-well plates, with each plate serving as a replicate. For sorted subsets, 200 to 250 ng of genomic DNA, equivalent to 25,000 to 30,000 T cell genomes, went into each replicate PCR. Purified libraries were measured with a Qubit 3.0 fluorometer, size-checked on a Bioanalyzer 2100, and measured again with the KAPA Library Quantification kit. A separate single-read 150-cycle Illumina NextSeq 550 flow cell was used to sequence each immunoSEQ 96-well plate. From the authors' description of their analysis: Because only junctional sequences without quality scores were contained in the immunoSEQ output, filtering matching that applied to full-length reads could not be performed. To assign V/J genes and CDR3, sequences were annotated using PyIR, a Python wrapper for IgBLAST v1.9, with IMGT germline references. Reads were removed for weak V/J assignments (E-value above 1e-6), missing CDR3, stop codons, out-of-frame junctions, or ambiguous translated residues. V3J clonotypes were defined as sequences sharing the same inferred V gene, J gene, and CDR3 amino acid sequence. Percentage overlap between repertoires was computed as shared unique clonotypes divided by the size of the smaller repertoire. Repertoire richness was assessed with RTK rarefaction, the Chao1 estimator, and Recon v2.1 estimates of unobserved clonotypes. Generation probabilities were computed with OLGA for all TCRbeta clonotypes obtained by the gDNA method from several donors. TCRdb limited this immuneACCESS table to in-frame rearrangements with V and J called. A share of clones is missing; checked studies link under half to unresolved V genes, and the rest is unexplained. The V and J calls and clone size come from that table; D and trimming were worked out from the DNA. This sample comprises around 2.5 million clones, 93% of them detected only once. Of the sample, around 0.37% falls within the top ten clones.

Sequencing was performed on naive CD4+ T cells from PBMCs. The meaning of the sample's cell subset or site label: CD45RA+ positively selected. The clonotype was recovered from a man younger than 30 in good health. Some clones in this sample may be carry-over from other donors' samples. Rearrangement joined TRBV18 to TRBJ2-7, with the D segment possibly TRBD1 or TRBD2, each aligning over 5 bases. At the DNA level, the sequence is TGTGCCAGCTCACCACCGAGTCTAGCAACAGGCGGGGAGCAGTACTTC. This translates into CASSPPSLATGGEQYF.